The 25 T cell receptor beta chains reported below all come from one sample, sequenced in a study of T cell changes during pregnancy in multiple sclerosis. Libraries were prepared by immunoSEQ multiplex PCR; TCRdb keeps only in-frame clonotypes and omits some of them. Here the sample spans approximately 87,000 clones, about nine tenths being singletons. The sample was CD4+ T cells from peripheral blood mononuclear cells, taken in the second trimester of pregnancy. Receptors were obtained from a female donor with multiple sclerosis, enrolled in a pregnancy study.

V and J are TRBV15 and TRBJ1-1; TRBD1 might be the D (5 bases). The V end lost 7 bases, the J end lost 3 bases, and 15 bases lay between the germline ends. This CDR3 has 14 amino acids. Germline V gene sequence: CDR1 LNHNV, CDR2 YYDKDF (reference sequence). The CDR3 coding sequence is TGTGCCACCAACTCGGGGAGGGGTTACACTGAAGCTTTCTTT. Protein sequence: CATNSGRGYTEAFF. Combining the CDR3 with reference TRBV15 and TRBJ1-1 gives the whole variable domain DAMVIQNPRYQVTQFGKPVTLSCSQTLNHNVMYWYQQKSSQAPKLLFHYYDKDFNNEADTPDNFQSRRPNTSFCFLDIRSPGLGDTAMYLCATNSGRGYTEAFFGQGTRLTVV.

This rearrangement joins TRBV27 to TRBJ1-6, with D perhaps matching TRBD1 (6 bases). CDR3 length: 16 amino acids. CDR1 is MNHEY, CDR2 SMNVEV, per germline (reference sequence). V lost 6 bases and J 0 bases, leaving 12 bases between the germline ends. The CDR3 here is CASRWTVSSYNSPLHF. The CDR3 coding sequence is TGTGCCAGCAGGTGGACAGTGAGCTCCTATAATTCACCCCTCCACTTT.

The V gene is TRBV7-2, the J gene TRBJ2-1, with D possibly TRBD2 on 5 matching bases. V was trimmed by 1 base and J by 7 bases, leaving 11 bases between them. Germline V CDR1 and CDR2: SGHTA, FQGNSA. The CDR3 is 14 residues long. The CDR3 is CASSLGLASNEQFF. Written as DNA, the CDR3 is TGTGCCAGCAGCTTAGGGCTAGCCTCGAATGAGCAGTTCTTC.

In its sample, this clone was seen a few times. CDR3 in DNA: TGTGCCAGCAGCTACCGAACCCAGGTTGAAGCTTTCTTT. Its protein is CASSYRTQVEAFF. The rearrangement joins TRBV7-9 to TRBJ1-1; D not resolved. The CDR3 sequence is 13 residues long. CDR1 is SEHNR and CDR2 is FQNEAQ in the germline V gene (reference sequence). Trimming took 4 bases from V and 7 from J, leaving 13 bases between them.

J is TRBJ2-3 and V is TRBV7-7, with a possible D match to TRBD2 (6 bases). The germline CDR1 and CDR2 sequences are SSHAT and FNYEAQ (reference sequence). The CDR3 sequence is 13 residues long. The V gene lost 5 bases and the J gene lost 6 bases, with 12 bases spanning the gap. Here the CDR3 DNA reads TGTGCCAGCAGCCGCGGGGTGGGGGATACGCAGTATTTT. Its protein product is CASSRGVGDTQYF. Together with reference TRBV7-7 and TRBJ2-3, the CDR3 gives the full variable domain: GAGVSQSPRYKVTKRGQDVTLRCDPISSHATLYWYQQALGQGPEFLTYFNYEAQPDKSGLPSDRFSAERPEGSISTLTIQRTEQRDSAMYRCASSRGVGDTQYFGPGTRLTVL.

The chain employs TRBV19 and TRBJ1-6; D remains ambiguous. The CDR3 consists of 14 residues. The V and J ends lost 6 bases and 5 bases respectively, with 11 bases between them. CDR1 is LNHDA and CDR2 is SQIVND in the germline V gene (reference sequence). The CDR3 region has the DNA TGTGCCAGTAGGTGGACGGGGAATAATTCACCCCTCCACTTT. This gives the protein CASRWTGNNSPLHF. Variable domain in full (rest from reference TRBV19 and TRBJ1-6): DGGITQSPKYLFRKEGQNVTLSCEQNLNHDAMYWYRQDPGQGLRLIYYSQIVNDFQKGDIAEGYSVSREKKESFPLTVTSAQKNPTAFYLCASRWTGNNSPLHFGNGTRLTVT.

Only one count was recorded for this clone. One end of the junction varies from germline; a read error may be responsible. The V gene is TRBV7-7, the J gene TRBJ2-5; possibly TRBD2 for D (6 bases). Germline CDR1 SSHAT, CDR2 FNYEAQ (reference sequence). The CDR3 length is 14 residues. CDR3 DNA: TGTGCTAGCAGCTTTGGCGGGAAAGGAGAGACCCAGTACTTC. This translates into CASSFGGKGETQYF.

The chain has TRBV9 and TRBJ1-1; a weak D match, TRBD1 (6 bases). With 0 bases removed from V and 1 base from J, the gap between germline ends came to 7 bases. This CDR3 region has 14 residues. Germline values: CDR1 SGDLS, CDR2 YYNGEE. The CDR3 nucleotides read TGTGCCAGCAGCGTAGTAGGGGGGAACACTGAAGCTTTCTTT. This gives the protein CASSVVGGNTEAFF.

V gene TRBV6-6 combines with J gene TRBJ2-3; 8 bases align to TRBD1. V lost 8 bases to trimming and J lost 2 bases; unmatched junction nucleotides: 3. In germline, CDR1 is MNHNY, CDR2 SVGAGI (reference sequence). The CDR3 contains 13 residues. The CDR3 DNA follows: TGTGCCAGCGGACAGGGATTCACAGATACGCAGTATTTT. Translated, it gives CASGQGFTDTQYF.

The gene calls are TRBV2 and TRBJ2-2, with unresolved D. V gave up 6 bases and J gave up 7 bases, with 12 bases separating them. The CDR3 sequence is 13 residues long. Germline CDR1 reads SNHLY; CDR2 reads FYNNEI. CDR3 residues: CASSRIQVGELFF. The CDR3 nucleotides read TGTGCCAGCAGCCGGATTCAGGTCGGGGAGCTGTTTTTT. Based on the CDR3 plus reference TRBV2 and TRBJ2-2, the full variable domain is EPEVTQTPSHQVTQMGQEVILRCVPISNHLYFYWYRQILGQKVEFLVSFYNNEISEKSEIFDDQFSVERPDGSNFTLKIRSTKLEDSAMYFCASSRIQVGELFFGEGSRLTVL.

J is TRBJ1-2 and V is TRBV5-4, with TRBD1 matching over 10 bases. V gave up 1 base and J gave up 9 bases; unmatched junction bases: 9. The CDR3 loop spans 15 amino acids. Germline V gene lookup returns CDR1 SGHNT and CDR2 YYREEE (reference sequence). DNA of the CDR3: TGTGCCAGCAGCTTGACCCGACAGGGGGCGCAAAGCTACACCTTC. This translates into CASSLTRQGAQSYTF.

This chain uses TRBV9 with TRBJ2-5; TRBD2 might be the D (5 bases). With 7 bases removed from V and 2 bases from J, the gap between germline ends came to 12 bases. Germline V gene data show CDR1 as SGDLS and CDR2 as YYNGEE. The CDR3 extends over 13 amino acids. The CDR3 reads CASSPDFQETQYF. CDR3 bases: TGTGCCAGCTCGCCGGACTTTCAAGAGACCCAGTACTTC.

The V gene is TRBV30, the J gene TRBJ1-1, with 8 bases matching TRBD1. The CDR3 spans 11 residues. V dropped 5 bases and J dropped 7; count of bases not matched to a gene: 3. Germline CDR1 is GTSNPN and CDR2 is SVGIG (reference sequence). The CDR3: CAWGGQGEAFF. In DNA form, the CDR3 reads TGTGCCTGGGGCGGACAGGGTGAAGCTTTCTTT.

This rearrangement joins TRBV5-1 to TRBJ2-6; D may be TRBD1 (6 bases). V lost 4 bases and J 4 bases, leaving 24 bases between the germline ends. CDR3 length: 19 amino acids. Germline-derived CDR1 and CDR2 are SGHRS and YFSETQ. The CDR3 here is CASSASEQGLGSGANVLTF. Written as DNA, the CDR3 is TGCGCCAGCAGCGCTTCGGAACAGGGCTTAGGCTCCGGGGCCAACGTCCTGACTTTC. Full variable domain (remainder filled in from reference TRBV5-1 and TRBJ2-6): KAGVTQTPRYLIKTRGQQVTLSCSPISGHRSVSWYQQTPGQGLQFLFEYFSETQRNKGNFPGRFSGRQFSNSRSEMNVSTLELGDSALYLCASSASEQGLGSGANVLTFGAGSRLTVL.

The rearrangement links TRBV28 to TRBJ1-6; 7 nucleotides align to TRBD1. CDR3 length: 18 residues. CDR1 MDHEN and CDR2 SYDVKM come from the germline V gene. Trimming took 3 bases from V and 1 from J; bases not matched to a gene: 9. CDR3 residues: CASSLGQGGISYNSPLHF. The CDR3 DNA reads as TGTGCCAGCAGTTTGGGGCAGGGGGGAATTTCCTATAATTCACCCCTCCACTTT.

This chain links TRBV5-6 with TRBJ1-1; 10 bases align to TRBD1. Unmatched junction bases numbered 4, after V lost 1 base and J lost 4 bases. Germline CDR1 is SGHDT and CDR2 is YYEEEE. The CDR3 totals 15 residues. This CDR3 reads CASSLTGQGSTEAFF. Here the CDR3 DNA reads TGTGCCAGCAGCTTGACGGGACAGGGGAGCACTGAAGCTTTCTTT.

The chain combines TRBV7-9 with TRBJ1-4; D possibly corresponds to TRBD1 (5 bases). The CDR3 loop spans 15 amino acids. V was clipped by 5 bases and J by 6 bases, with 16 bases between them. Per germline, CDR1 SEHNR and CDR2 FQNEAQ (reference sequence). The CDR3 region has the DNA TGTGCCAGCAGCCCTATCCGGGGACTTTATGAAAAACTGTTTTTT. This sequence encodes CASSPIRGLYEKLFF.

The chain carries TRBV25-1 and TRBJ2-7; tentative D call: TRBD2 (6 bases). V was trimmed by 8 bases and J by 6 bases, leaving 17 bases between them. CDR3 length: 13 amino acids. Germline V lookup: CDR1 MGHDK, CDR2 SYGVNS. In nucleotides, the CDR3 is TGTGCCAGCGGGGGGACGGGCTTGGGCGAGCAGTACTTC. Translating it yields CASGGTGLGEQYF.

The V call is TRBV18, the J call TRBJ1-1; 8 bases fit TRBD1. The germline V gene encodes CDR1 KGHSH and CDR2 LQKENI. This CDR3 is 14 amino acids long. The V gene end was trimmed by 6 bases and the J gene end by 4 bases; junction bases not matched to a gene: 7. CDR3 bases: TGTGCCAGCTCCCAAAAGACAGGGGCCACTGAAGCTTTCTTT. Its translation is CASSQKTGATEAFF.

The chain recombines TRBV29-1 with TRBJ1-2; 9 bases fit TRBD1. This CDR3 has 14 residues. Germline loops: CDR1 SQVTM, CDR2 ANQGSEA. With 7 bases clipped from V and 7 bases from J, the junction kept 13 bases outside the gene matches. CDR3 region: CSARDRDRKGGYTF. DNA for the CDR3: TGCAGCGCCCGGGACAGGGATAGAAAGGGTGGCTACACCTTC.

The chain combines TRBV18 with TRBJ1-1; the match to TRBD1 covers 9 bases. This CDR3 has 14 residues. Germline V gene lookup returns CDR1 KGHSH and CDR2 LQKENI. V shed 6 bases and J 5 bases; nucleotides not matched to a gene: 7. CDR3 coding DNA: TGTGCCAGCTCCCCCCGGGACAGGGTTACTGAAGCTTTCTTT. It encodes CASSPRDRVTEAFF.

This CDR3 reads CASSAGTGFGPLHF. The CDR3 DNA reads TGTGCCAGCAGCGCCGGGACAGGGTTCGGTCCCCTCCACTTT. The chain combines TRBV9 with TRBJ1-6, with 9 bases fitting TRBD1. CDR1 is SGDLS, CDR2 YYNGEE, per germline. With 3 bases clipped from V and 13 bases from J, the junction kept 8 bases outside the gene matches. This CDR3 has 14 residues.

The rearrangement links TRBV7-2 to TRBJ2-3; no firm D call. The CDR3 sequence is 14 residues long. Looked up from germline, CDR1 is SGHTA and CDR2 is FQGNSA. Trimming pared 2 bases from V and 3 bases from J, leaving 9 bases between. The CDR3: CASSLSQRTDTQYF. Written as DNA, the CDR3 is TGTGCCAGCAGCTTAAGTCAGAGGACAGATACGCAGTATTTT.

The genes are TRBV28 and TRBJ2-5; 12 bases are a match to TRBD1. CDR1 MDHEN and CDR2 SYDVKM come from the germline V gene. The V gene end was trimmed by 8 bases and the J gene end by 4 bases; junction bases not matched to a gene: 8. CDR3 length: 15 residues. The CDR3 sequence: CASGHPGQGAETQYF. As DNA, the CDR3 is TGTGCCAGCGGACACCCGGGACAGGGGGCAGAGACCCAGTACTTC. Drawing the rest from reference TRBV28 and TRBJ2-5, the complete variable domain is DVKVTQSSRYLVKRTGEKVFLECVQDMDHENMFWYRQDPGLGLRLIYFSYDVKMKEKGDIPEGYSVSREKKERFSLILESASTNQTSMYLCASGHPGQGAETQYFGPGTRLLVL.

A few counts support this clone. J is TRBJ2-3 and V is TRBV28; 8 bases are shared with TRBD2. Losses at the gene ends were 6 bases for V and 2 bases for J; bases not matched to a gene: 16. The CDR3 is 18 amino acids. In germline, CDR1 is MDHEN, CDR2 SYDVKM. CDR3 in DNA: TGTGCCAGCAGCCCGCTCGGGGTAGCGGGGACGTACACAGATACGCAGTATTTT. This codes for CASSPLGVAGTYTDTQYF.